Listed below are T cell receptor beta chains from one sample, sequenced in a study of CD8+CD57+ T cells in acquired aplastic anemia. TCRdb re-derived calls from the reads in MiXCR, one entry per CDR3 protein. The sample includes some 150,000 distinct CDR3 sequences, about 45% of them seen just once. Sequenced: sorted CD4+, CD8+, or CD8+CD57+ T cells (not recorded which) from PBMCs. These receptor sequences come from a human donor with aplastic anemia. The CDR3 runs from the conserved cysteine through the conserved F or W. D genes are given only for firm matches. The size of a clone is reported for some rows only, either as once, few or many, or as a class for expanded clones.

.	TRBV19	TRBJ2-7	.	TGTGCCAGTAGTGAGGGGGTTATCGACGAGCAGTACTTC	CASSEGVIDEQYF
many	TRBV5-1	TRBJ1-2	.	TGCGCCAGCAGCCCCGGGACCGAAAACTATGGCTACACCTTC	CASSPGTENYGYTF
.	TRBV7-9	TRBJ2-3	.	TGTGCCAGCAGCTCCACAGCGGATACGCAGTATTTT	CASSSTADTQYF
.	TRBV7-2	TRBJ1-1	.	TGTGCCAGCAGCTTAGCGGCTGGGGGTGAAGCTTTCTTT	CASSLAAGGEAFF
.	TRBV10-3	TRBJ2-7	TRBD1	TGTGCCATCAGTAACCGGGACAGCCAGTCCTACGAGCAGTACTTC	CAISNRDSQSYEQYF
.	TRBV12-3/TRBV12-4	TRBJ2-5	.	TGTGCCAGCAGTGGGCAGATTGAAGAGACCCAGTACTTC	CASSGQIEETQYF
once	TRBV10-3	TRBJ2-3	TRBD2	TGTGCCTACAGCGGGGGAATTGCAGATACGCAGTATTTT	CAYSGGIADTQYF
many	TRBV9	TRBJ2-2	.	TGTGCCAGCAGCGTAGATAGGACCCTCCCCGGGGAGCTGTTTTTT	CASSVDRTLPGELFF
medium-sized	TRBV15	TRBJ1-6	.	TGTGCCACCAGCAGCTCGGCGAATTCACCCCTCCACTTT	CATSSSANSPLHF
.	TRBV24-1	TRBJ1-2	TRBD1	TGTGCCACCAGTGATCCAGAACAGGGGAGTGAGGATGGCTACACCTTC	CATSDPEQGSEDGYTF
.	TRBV27	TRBJ2-7	TRBD1	TGTGCCAGCAGTTTATATACAGGTACTCCGGGACAGGGGCCTTACGAGCAGTACTTC	CASSLYTGTPGQGPYEQYF
.	TRBV20-1	TRBJ2-7	.	TGCAGTGCTAGGGACAGTGGGGGCGAGCAGTACTTC	CSARDSGGEQYF
.	TRBV11-2	TRBJ1-6	.	TGTGCCAGCAGCCTGGGAGACATGGGTAATTCACCCCTCCACTTT	CASSLGDMGNSPLHF
.	TRBV7-9	TRBJ2-7	.	TGTGCCAGCAGCTTAGCGAGGGGGGGTCACGAGCAGTACTTC	CASSLARGGHEQYF
.	TRBV7-2	TRBJ2-5	.	TGTGCCAGCAGCCCAGACCCAGAGACCCAGTACTTC	CASSPDPETQYF
many	TRBV2	TRBJ1-2	TRBD1	TGTGCCAGTCTTAGGGAGGGGGCGAGAAACTATGGCTACACCTTC	CASLREGARNYGYTF
.	TRBV20-1	TRBJ2-7	.	TGCAGTGCGAGCCCGAGCCCAGCTCCTTACGAGCAGTACTTC	CSASPSPAPYEQYF
.	TRBV12-3/TRBV12-4	TRBJ1-3	.	TGTGCCAGCAGCCGGGACCAAGTATCCTCTGGAAACACCATATATTTT	CASSRDQVSSGNTIYF
many	TRBV12-3/TRBV12-4	TRBJ2-7	TRBD1	TGTGCCAGCTCCCCCCTCTTCGGGACAGTGAGCGCCGAGCAGTACTTC	CASSPLFGTVSAEQYF
.	TRBV3-1	TRBJ1-6	TRBD1	TGTGCCAGCAGCCAAGTTGTCAGGGGGAATTCACCCCTCCACTTT	CASSQVVRGNSPLHF
.	TRBV20-1	TRBJ1-6	.	TGCAGTGCAGTGGTCGCTTCCTCCTATAATTCACCCCTCCACTTT	CSAVVASSYNSPLHF
many	TRBV5-4	TRBJ2-7	TRBD2	TGTGCCAGCAGCGTTTTAGCGGGGGACTACGAGCAGTACTTC	CASSVLAGDYEQYF
.	TRBV10-3	TRBJ2-3	.	TGTGCCATCAGCTCCCCGGAGGATAGCACAGATACGCAGTATTTT	CAISSPEDSTDTQYF
.	TRBV10-3	TRBJ1-1	.	TGTGCCAGCAGCAAGACCCCCTGGACGGTGAACACTGAAGCTTTCTTT	CASSKTPWTVNTEAFF
many	TRBV6-1	TRBJ1-6	TRBD1	TGTGCCAGCACCCCGGGACAGGCAAATTCACCCCTCCACTTT	CASTPGQANSPLHF
many	TRBV9	TRBJ1-2	.	TGTGCCAGCAGCGTAGATTCTTGGACGGTCTATGGCTACACCTTC	CASSVDSWTVYGYTF
.	TRBV10-3	TRBJ2-7	TRBD1	TGTGCCATCAGTGGGGACAGATCTCCTACCAAGCAGTACTTC	CAISGDRSPTKQYF
once	TRBV14	TRBJ1-2	.	TGTGCCAGCAGCCAAGCGGACAGCTCCTATGGCTACACCTTC	CASSQADSSYGYTF
.	TRBV10-3	TRBJ2-7	.	TGTGCCAGCAATCCGACAAGAAACTACGAGCAGTACTTC	CASNPTRNYEQYF